The 10 T cell receptor beta chains below were found in one sample sequenced in a study of OX40 agonist ivuxolimab in advanced cancers. Sequenced by immunoSEQ multiplex PCR; TCRdb stores in-frame clones only, minus some. The data contain roughly 61,000 clones, 90% to 95% of them singletons. Sequencing was performed on CD4+ or CD8+ T cells sorted from blood, taken in a trial of the OX40 agonist ivuxolimab. These receptors came from an adult with an advanced solid tumor such as melanoma, head and neck, liver or kidney cancer.

The J gene is TRBJ1-2, the V gene TRBV4-1; D is uncertain. This CDR3 has 13 amino acids. V was shortened by 0 bases and J by 8 bases, with 10 bases between the two germline ends. CDR1 MGHRA and CDR2 YSYEKL come from the germline V gene. CDR3: CASSQEPGRGYTF. Written as DNA, the CDR3 is TGCGCCAGCAGCCAAGAGCCCGGGAGAGGCTACACCTTC.

The chain links TRBV19 to TRBJ2-7, with TRBD1 as a possible D gene (6 bases). The germline V gene encodes CDR1 LNHDA and CDR2 SQIVND (reference sequence). The CDR3 consists of 14 residues. V lost 5 bases, J lost 3 bases, and 14 bases lay in between. The CDR3 sequence: CASSPRDKRYEQYF. The CDR3 coding sequence is TGTGCCAGTAGTCCACGGGACAAGCGCTACGAGCAGTACTTC.

The chain joins TRBV27 to TRBJ1-1; D possibly corresponds to TRBD1 (6 bases). The CDR3 has 13 residues. The V gene lost 0 bases and the J gene lost 7 bases, with 9 bases spanning the gap. CDR1 is MNHEY, CDR2 SMNVEV, per germline (reference sequence). The DNA of the CDR3 is TGTGCCAGCAGTTTATCGAGGGGGGATGAAGCTTTCTTT. Protein sequence: CASSLSRGDEAFF.

The V gene is TRBV5-1, the J gene TRBJ2-1; 9 nucleotides align to TRBD2. CDR1 is SGHRS, CDR2 YFSETQ, per germline. With V trimmed by 2 bases and J by 10 bases, 10 bases remained unmatched. The CDR3 consists of 15 residues. CDR3 sequence: CASSFSGGTPEEQFF. The CDR3 DNA reads TGCGCCAGCAGCTTTAGCGGGGGAACGCCGGAGGAGCAGTTCTTC.

The chain employs TRBV5-5 and TRBJ1-2; D is unclear. Trimming stripped 4 bases from V and 12 bases from J, with 22 bases between. Germline CDR1 reads SGHKS; CDR2 reads YYEKEE (reference sequence). The CDR3 is 14 residues long. CDR3 DNA: TGTGCCAGCAGCCCCACTGAGGGAAACGGTTTCGACACCTTC. Protein: CASSPTEGNGFDTF. Filled out from reference TRBV5-5 and TRBJ1-2, the complete variable domain reads DAGVTQSPTHLIKTRGQQVTLRCSPISGHKSVSWYQQVLGQGPQFIFQYYEKEERGRGNFPDRFSARQFPNYSSELNVNALLLGDSALYLCASSPTEGNGFDTFGSGTRLTVV.

V is TRBV5-1 and J is TRBJ1-1; perhaps TRBD1 as D (5 bases). Trimming removed 4 bases from V and 0 bases from J, with 16 bases in between. Germline-derived CDR1 and CDR2 are SGHRS and YFSETQ. There are 16 residues in the CDR3. As DNA, the CDR3 is TGCGCCAGCAGCCGGGGTAGGGGTTCTTTGAACACTGAAGCTTTCTTT. This gives the protein CASSRGRGSLNTEAFF.

This clone turned up a few times. This chain joins TRBV28 and TRBJ1-6, with no clear D. Trimming left V 2 bases short and J 17 bases short, with 10 bases between. The germline V gene encodes CDR1 MDHEN and CDR2 SYDVKM. The CDR3 loop spans 11 amino acids. The CDR3 bases are TGTGCCAGCAGTTTAGGTGTCAACGTCCACTTT. Protein product: CASSLGVNVHF.

The chain has TRBV7-9 and TRBJ1-1; 10 bases line up with TRBD1. Germline CDR1 SEHNR, CDR2 FQNEAQ (reference sequence). V was clipped by 8 bases and J by 3 bases; unmatched bases: 3. The CDR3 has 13 amino acids. The CDR3 region is CASRQGAYTEAFF. CDR3 coding DNA: TGTGCCAGCCGACAGGGGGCTTACACTGAAGCTTTCTTT.

J is TRBJ2-1 and V is TRBV7-6; perhaps TRBD2 as D (5 bases). The CDR3 has 15 amino acids. The ends were cut back, 5 bases at V and 4 bases at J, with 15 bases in the middle. Germline values: CDR1 SGHVS, CDR2 FNYEAQ. As DNA, the CDR3 is TGTGCCAGCAGCCACAGAGGGCAGCCGTACAATGAGCAGTTCTTC. This encodes CASSHRGQPYNEQFF.

This chain uses TRBV7-2 with TRBJ1-6; 7 bases are shared with TRBD1. CDR3 length: 16 amino acids. With 0 bases clipped from V and 7 bases from J, the junction kept 6 bases outside the gene matches. Germline V gene data show CDR1 as SGHTA and CDR2 as FQGNSA. The CDR3 loop reads CASSLAWDSANSPLHF. CDR3 DNA: TGTGCCAGCAGCTTAGCGTGGGACAGTGCAAATTCACCCCTCCACTTT.